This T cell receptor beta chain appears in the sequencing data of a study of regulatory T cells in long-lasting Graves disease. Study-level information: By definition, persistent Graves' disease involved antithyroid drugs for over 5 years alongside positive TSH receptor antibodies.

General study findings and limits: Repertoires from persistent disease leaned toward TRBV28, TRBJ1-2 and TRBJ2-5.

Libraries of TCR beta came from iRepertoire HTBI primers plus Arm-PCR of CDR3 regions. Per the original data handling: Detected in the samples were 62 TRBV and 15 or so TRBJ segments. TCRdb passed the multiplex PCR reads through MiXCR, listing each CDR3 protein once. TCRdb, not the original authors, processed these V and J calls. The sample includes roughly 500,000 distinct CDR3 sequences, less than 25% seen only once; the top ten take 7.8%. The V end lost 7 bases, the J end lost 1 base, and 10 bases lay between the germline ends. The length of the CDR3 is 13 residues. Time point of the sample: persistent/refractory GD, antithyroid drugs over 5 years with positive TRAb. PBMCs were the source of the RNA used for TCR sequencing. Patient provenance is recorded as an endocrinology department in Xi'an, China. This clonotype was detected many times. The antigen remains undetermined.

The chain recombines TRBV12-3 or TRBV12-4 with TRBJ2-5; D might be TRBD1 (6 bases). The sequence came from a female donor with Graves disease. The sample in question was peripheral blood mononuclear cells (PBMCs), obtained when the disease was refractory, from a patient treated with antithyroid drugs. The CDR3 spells CASKGTIQETQYF. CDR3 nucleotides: TGTGCCAGCAAGGGGACAATCCAAGAGACCCAGTACTTC.